This TCR beta chain was recorded in a study of T cell clusters in autoimmune cytopenias. The germline V gene has CDR1 MNHNY and CDR2 SVGAGI (reference sequence). This CDR3 is built from 15 residues. One tube held mixed TRB-A and TRB-B primer pools for touch-down PCR. TCRdb re-called the multiplex PCR reads; every CDR3 protein appears as one record, without DNA. The sample table sets out about 6,100 distinct CDR3 sequences. Roughly 38,000 genome equivalents of blood DNA were amplified for TRB. The same data also contributed to another study, on T cell repertoires in aging, cancer and after chemotherapy.

This chain uses TRBV6-6 with TRBJ2-7; the D call from TCRdb, TRBD1, cannot be confirmed without DNA. This receptor was obtained from a human donor in good health. Sequencing used peripheral blood. This chain's CDR3 is CASSFPGSAYEGQYF.